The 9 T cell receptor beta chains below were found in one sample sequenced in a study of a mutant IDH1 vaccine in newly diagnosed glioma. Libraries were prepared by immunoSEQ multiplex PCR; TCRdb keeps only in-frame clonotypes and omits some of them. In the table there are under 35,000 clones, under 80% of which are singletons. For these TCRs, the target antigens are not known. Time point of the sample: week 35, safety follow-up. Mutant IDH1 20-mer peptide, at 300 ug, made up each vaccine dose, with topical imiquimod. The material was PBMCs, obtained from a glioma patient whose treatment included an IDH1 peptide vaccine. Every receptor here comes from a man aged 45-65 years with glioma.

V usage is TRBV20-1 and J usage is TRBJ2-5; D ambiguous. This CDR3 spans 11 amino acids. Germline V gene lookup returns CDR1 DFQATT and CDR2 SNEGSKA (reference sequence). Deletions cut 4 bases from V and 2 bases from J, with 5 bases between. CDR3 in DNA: TGCAGTGCTATCCAGCAAGAGACCCAGTACTTC. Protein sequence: CSAIQQETQYF.

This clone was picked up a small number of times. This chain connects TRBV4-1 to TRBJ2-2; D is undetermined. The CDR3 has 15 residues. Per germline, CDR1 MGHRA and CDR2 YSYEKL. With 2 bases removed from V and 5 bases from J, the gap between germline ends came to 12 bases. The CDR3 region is CASSQPRRSTGELFF. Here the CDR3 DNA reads TGCGCCAGCAGCCAACCCAGGAGATCGACCGGGGAGCTGTTTTTT.

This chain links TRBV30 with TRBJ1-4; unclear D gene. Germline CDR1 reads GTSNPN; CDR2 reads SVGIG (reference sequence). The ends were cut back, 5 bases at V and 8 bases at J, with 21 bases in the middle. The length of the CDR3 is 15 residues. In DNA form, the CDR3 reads TGTGCCTGGGACTCCCGGACCGACATTGGGGAAAAACTGTTTTTT. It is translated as CAWDSRTDIGEKLFF. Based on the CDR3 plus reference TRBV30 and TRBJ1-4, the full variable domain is SQTIHQWPATLVQPVGSPLSLECTVEGTSNPNLYWYRQAAGRGLQLLFYSVGIGQISSEVPQNLSASRPQDRQFILSSKKLLLSDSGFYLCAWDSRTDIGEKLFFGSGTQLSVL.

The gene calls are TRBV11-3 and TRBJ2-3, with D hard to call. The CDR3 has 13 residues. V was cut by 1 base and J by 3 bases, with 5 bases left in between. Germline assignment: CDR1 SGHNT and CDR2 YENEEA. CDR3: CASSLGGTDTQYF. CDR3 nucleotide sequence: TGTGCCAGCAGCTTAGGGGGTACAGATACGCAGTATTTT.

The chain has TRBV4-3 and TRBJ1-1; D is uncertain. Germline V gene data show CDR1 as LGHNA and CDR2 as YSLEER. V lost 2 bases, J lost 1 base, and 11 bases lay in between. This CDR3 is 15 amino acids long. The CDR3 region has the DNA TGCGCCAGCAGCCAAATCGCGAGTACGAACACTGAAGCTTTCTTT. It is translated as CASSQIASTNTEAFF.

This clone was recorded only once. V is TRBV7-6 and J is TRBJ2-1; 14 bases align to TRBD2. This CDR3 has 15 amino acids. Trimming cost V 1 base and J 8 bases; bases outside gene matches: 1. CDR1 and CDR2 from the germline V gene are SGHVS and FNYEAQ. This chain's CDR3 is CASSLGLAGGDEQFF. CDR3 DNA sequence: TGTGCCAGCAGCTTAGGACTAGCGGGGGGGGATGAGCAGTTCTTC.

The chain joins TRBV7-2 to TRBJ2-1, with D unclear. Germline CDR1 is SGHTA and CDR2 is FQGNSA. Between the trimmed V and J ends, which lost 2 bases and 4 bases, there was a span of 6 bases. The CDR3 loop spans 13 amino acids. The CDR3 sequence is CASSLQVYNEQFF. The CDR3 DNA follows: TGTGCCAGCAGCTTACAGGTTTACAATGAGCAGTTCTTC. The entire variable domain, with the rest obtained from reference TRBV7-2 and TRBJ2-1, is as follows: GAGVSQSPSNKVTEKGKDVELRCDPISGHTALYWYRQSLGQGLEFLIYFQGNSAPDKSGLPSDRFSAERTGGSVSTLTIQRTQQEDSAVYLCASSLQVYNEQFFGPGTRLTVL.

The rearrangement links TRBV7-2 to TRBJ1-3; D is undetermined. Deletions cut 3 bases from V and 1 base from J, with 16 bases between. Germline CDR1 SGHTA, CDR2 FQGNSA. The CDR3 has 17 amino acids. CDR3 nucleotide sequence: TGTGCCAGCAGCTTTTCTGGTACGGCTGAATCTGGAAACACCATATATTTT. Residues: CASSFSGTAESGNTIYF.

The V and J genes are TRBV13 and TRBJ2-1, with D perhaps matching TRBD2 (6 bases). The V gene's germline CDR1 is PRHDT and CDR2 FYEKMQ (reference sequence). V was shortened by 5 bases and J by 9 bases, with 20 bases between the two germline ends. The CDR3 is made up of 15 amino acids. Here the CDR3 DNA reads TGTGCCAGCAGCACCGGGACTCGGGTTCTGATTGAGCAGTTCTTC. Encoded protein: CASSTGTRVLIEQFF.